These 14 T cell receptor beta chains originate from one sample sequenced in a study of regulatory T cells in long-lasting Graves disease. Described time point: persistent/refractory GD, antithyroid drugs over 5 years with positive TRAb. Scientists built the TCR library using RNA that was extracted from PBMCs. In building TCR beta libraries, iRepertoire HTBI primers were used together with Arm-PCR of CDR3 regions. One entry per CDR3 protein results from TCRdb running MiXCR on the multiplex PCR reads. The sample records hundreds of thousands of distinct CDR3 sequences, roughly a fifth being singletons. Here the sequenced sample was peripheral blood mononuclear cells (PBMCs), taken when the disease was refractory, from a patient treated with antithyroid drugs. The source of these receptors is a female donor with Graves disease.

Many counts were recorded for this clonotype. V and J are TRBV28 and TRBJ1-5, with D possibly matching TRBD1 (6 bases). The germline V gene encodes CDR1 MDHEN and CDR2 SYDVKM. Trimming shortened V by 10 bases and J by 2 bases, and 24 bases separated the two germline ends. The CDR3 runs to 17 residues. Here the CDR3 DNA reads TGTGCCACCCGTTCGGGAACAGGGTCCTTGCGCAATCAGCCCCAGCATTTT. Protein sequence: CATRSGTGSLRNQPQHF.

This chain connects TRBV3-1 to TRBJ2-2; TRBD1 matches 9 bases. Unmatched junction bases numbered 10, after V lost 4 bases and J lost 7 bases. The CDR3 length is 16 residues. The germline CDR1 and CDR2 sequences are LGHDT and YNNKEL (reference sequence). CDR3 residues: CASSLTGTGRNGELFF. CDR3 sequence (DNA): TGTGCCAGCAGCCTTACCGGGACAGGGCGGAACGGGGAGCTGTTTTTT.

This chain links TRBV6-2 or TRBV6-3 with TRBJ2-4; TRBD1 is a possible D gene (6 bases). The CDR3 covers 16 residues. The germline V gene has CDR1 MNHEY and CDR2 SVGEGT. V dropped 1 base and J dropped 0 bases, with 10 bases sitting between them. CDR3: CASSYWGPLAKNIQYF. For the CDR3, the DNA is TGTGCCAGCAGTTACTGGGGGCCCTTAGCCAAAAACATTCAGTACTTC.

V gene TRBV20-1 combines with J gene TRBJ2-7; maybe TRBD2 (5 bases). With 3 bases removed from V and 3 bases from J, the gap between germline ends came to 18 bases. The germline V gene has CDR1 DFQATT and CDR2 SNEGSKA (reference sequence). The CDR3 is 15 amino acids. The CDR3 reads CSARPNPAVNYEQYF. For the CDR3, the DNA is TGCAGTGCTAGGCCCAATCCAGCGGTAAACTACGAGCAGTACTTC.

The gene calls are TRBV13 and TRBJ2-7; the match to TRBD2 covers 9 bases. The junction had 2 bases not matched to a gene; V was cut back by 4 bases and J by 1 base. The CDR3 extends over 14 amino acids. The germline gives CDR1 PRHDT, CDR2 FYEKMQ (reference sequence). Here the CDR3 reads CASSSTSGSYEQYF. The DNA of the CDR3 is TGTGCCAGCAGCTCAACTAGCGGGTCCTACGAGCAGTACTTC. Full variable domain (rest looked up from reference TRBV13 and TRBJ2-7): AAGVIQSPRHLIKEKRETATLKCYPIPRHDTVYWYQQGPGQDPQFLISFYEKMQSDKGSIPDRFSAQQFSDYHSELNMSSLELGDSALYFCASSSTSGSYEQYFGPGTRLTVT.

This clonotype was detected only a few times. V gene TRBV19 combines with J gene TRBJ1-2, with 8 positions matching TRBD1. Germline-derived CDR1 and CDR2 are LNHDA and SQIVND (reference sequence). The CDR3 spans 15 residues. V lost 6 bases to trimming and J lost 4 bases; unmatched junction nucleotides: 10. The CDR3 loop is CASSLTDRELYGYTF. DNA for the CDR3: TGTGCCAGTAGCCTTACGGACAGGGAGCTCTATGGCTACACCTTC.

A few counts support this clonotype. CDR3 DNA sequence: TGCAGCGTTGCACTAGCGGGAGGGAGAGAAGAGACCCAGTACTTC. It encodes CSVALAGGREETQYF. V usage is TRBV29-1 and J usage is TRBJ2-5; 13 bases are a match to TRBD2. The trim removed 4 bases at V and 3 bases at J, leaving 5 bases unmatched. The germline CDR1 and CDR2 sequences are SQVTM and ANQGSEA. CDR3 length equals 15 residues.

This clonotype was detected a few times. The rearrangement uses TRBV6-4 and TRBJ2-7, with D perhaps matching TRBD1 (6 bases). Trimming took 10 bases from V and 5 from J, leaving 24 bases between them. The CDR3 has 15 amino acids. The V gene's germline CDR1 is MRHNA and CDR2 SNTAGT. Written as DNA, the CDR3 is TGTGCCACCATGGAATTATCGGGACACCACGACGAGCAGTACTTC. Protein sequence: CATMELSGHHDEQYF.

This clonotype showed up many times. The V and J genes are TRBV7-2 and TRBJ1-5, with 8 bases matching TRBD1. This CDR3 has 13 amino acids. Germline CDR1 is SGHTA and CDR2 is FQGNSA. V trimming: 5 bases; J trimming: 5 bases; junction bases outside the gene matches: 2. CDR3 coding DNA: TGTGCCAGCAGCCTGGACAGGGATCAGCCCCAGCATTTT. Protein sequence: CASSLDRDQPQHF.

This clonotype was detected many times. The chain is built from TRBV7-9 and TRBJ2-2; D remains unclear. Germline CDR1 reads SEHNR; CDR2 reads FQNEAQ (reference sequence). There are 14 residues in the CDR3. V lost 5 bases and J lost 4, with 11 bases in between. CDR3 region: CASSRLVSTGELFF. DNA of the CDR3: TGTGCCAGCAGCCGCCTTGTCAGCACCGGGGAGCTGTTTTTT.

This clonotype was seen at least ten times. This rearrangement joins TRBV6-1 to TRBJ2-7; 7 bases fit TRBD1. The CDR3 has 14 residues. V trimming: 6 bases; J trimming: 6 bases; junction bases outside the gene matches: 11. Germline V gene lookup returns CDR1 MNHNS and CDR2 SASEGT. CDR3 nucleotide sequence: TGTGCCAGCAGACAGGACAGGCGGTTAGTCGAGCAGTACTTC. Protein sequence: CASRQDRRLVEQYF.

This clonotype was detected a few times. This chain links TRBV7-9 with TRBJ2-7; 11 positions match TRBD2. Trimming at V came to 5 bases and at J to 3 bases, leaving 3 bases not matched to a gene. The CDR3 runs to 14 residues. CDR1 and CDR2 from the germline V gene are SEHNR and FQNEAQ (reference sequence). The CDR3 protein is CASSPGLADYEQYF. In DNA form, the CDR3 reads TGTGCCAGCAGCCCGGGACTAGCGGACTACGAGCAGTACTTC.

At least ten counts were recorded for this clonotype. This chain links TRBV30 with TRBJ1-5; no firm D call. Per germline, CDR1 GTSNPN and CDR2 SVGIG (reference sequence). V was trimmed by 0 bases and J by 2 bases, leaving 5 bases between them. The CDR3 covers 13 residues. The chain's CDR3 is CAWSVHGNQPQHF. CDR3 coding DNA: TGTGCCTGGAGTGTACATGGCAATCAGCCCCAGCATTTT.

This clonotype was seen ten or more times. The chain uses TRBV27 and TRBJ2-7; D may correspond to TRBD1 or TRBD2 (5 bases each). Germline CDR1 and CDR2: MNHEY and SMNVEV (reference sequence). Trimming shortened V by 5 bases and J by 4 bases, and 18 bases separated the two germline ends. The CDR3 totals 15 residues. In DNA, the CDR3 is TGTGCCAGCAGTCGTCAATGGGGCCGGGGTTACGAGCAGTACTTC. Translated, it gives CASSRQWGRGYEQYF.